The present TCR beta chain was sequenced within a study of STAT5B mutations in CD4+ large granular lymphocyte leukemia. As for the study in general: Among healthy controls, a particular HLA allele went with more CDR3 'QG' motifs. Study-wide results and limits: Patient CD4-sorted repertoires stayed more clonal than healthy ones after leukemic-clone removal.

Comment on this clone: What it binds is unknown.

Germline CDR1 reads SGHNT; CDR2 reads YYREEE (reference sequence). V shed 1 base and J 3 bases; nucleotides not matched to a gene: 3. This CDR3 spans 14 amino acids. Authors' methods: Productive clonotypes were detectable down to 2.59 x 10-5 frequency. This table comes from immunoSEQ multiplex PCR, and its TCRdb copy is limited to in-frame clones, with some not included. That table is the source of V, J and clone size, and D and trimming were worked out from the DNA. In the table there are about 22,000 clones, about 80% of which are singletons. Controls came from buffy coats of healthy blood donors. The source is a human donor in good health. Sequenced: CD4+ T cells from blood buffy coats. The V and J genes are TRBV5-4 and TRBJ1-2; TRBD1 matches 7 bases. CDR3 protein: CASSLWQGDYGYTF. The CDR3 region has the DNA TGTGCCAGCAGCTTGTGGCAGGGGGACTATGGCTACACCTTC.